This entry lists 5 T cell receptor beta chains sequenced from one sample in a study of T cells in localized non-small cell lung cancer. Here immunoSEQ multiplex PCR was the method, and the copy in TCRdb shows in-frame clones only, minus some. The sample lists about 39,000 clones; 75% to 85% were seen once. This specimen was PBMCs, taken before any cancer treatment. The receptors were gathered from a woman aged 40 to 75 with stage II squamous cell lung carcinoma.

The chain links TRBV28 to TRBJ2-3; 9 bases are shared with TRBD2. The CDR3 has 17 residues. The germline gives CDR1 MDHEN, CDR2 SYDVKM. Trimming cost V 3 bases and J 1 base; bases outside gene matches: 8. The CDR3 loop reads CASSLAGAGGGTDTQYF. The CDR3 nucleotides are TGTGCCAGCAGTTTGGCGGGAGCGGGGGGAGGCACAGATACGCAGTATTTT.

Turning to this clone: One junction end disagrees with the germline gene, perhaps due to a read error. This chain uses TRBV7-7 with TRBJ2-3, with D perhaps matching TRBD2 (6 bases). CDR1 SSHAT and CDR2 FNYEAQ come from the germline V gene (reference sequence). The CDR3 contains 16 residues. The CDR3 region is CASSLGVRGGVDTQYF. The CDR3 coding sequence is TGTGCTAGCAGCTTAGGGGTCCGGGGCGGGGTAGATACGCAGTATTTT.

This clone occurred a few times. This chain connects TRBV7-2 to TRBJ1-1; D gene unclear. V dropped 9 bases and J dropped 0 bases, with 5 bases sitting between them. The CDR3 spans 11 residues. The V gene's germline CDR1 is SGHTA and CDR2 FQGNSA. The CDR3 region is CASVLNTEAFF. In nucleotides, the CDR3 is TGTGCCAGTGTGTTGAACACTGAAGCTTTCTTT.

V is TRBV2 and J is TRBJ2-7; 10 bases agree with TRBD1. From germline, CDR1 is SNHLY and CDR2 FYNNEI. There are 14 residues in the CDR3. Germline trimming cut 4 bases from V and 7 bases from J; bases unmatched to any gene: 7. The CDR3 protein is CASSARQGAGEQYV. The CDR3 coding sequence is TGTGCCAGCAGTGCTCGACAGGGGGCAGGAGAGCAGTACGTC.

A single count supports this clone. The gene calls are TRBV9 and TRBJ2-3; no clear D gene. V lost 4 bases, J lost 4 bases, and 16 bases lay in between. Germline lookup yields CDR1 SGDLS and CDR2 YYNGEE. This CDR3 is built from 15 residues. DNA for the CDR3: TGTGCCAGCAGCCCAGGTCAGGATTTCGCAGATACGCAGTATTTT. This sequence encodes CASSPGQDFADTQYF.